This is a list of T cell receptor beta chains from one sample in a study of neoadjuvant anti-PD-1 for oral cavity cancer. The data were produced by immunoSEQ multiplex PCR, yet TCRdb's version contains in-frame clones alone and is incomplete. The repertoire consists of nearly 15,000 clones, with under 40% occurring once and the leading ten covering 39%. Source: tumor tissue, taken after nivolumab (anti-PD-1) treatment. The receptors stem from a person between 35 and 79 years old with oral cavity squamous cell carcinoma. CDR3s include the opening cysteine and the closing phenylalanine or tryptophan. A D gene is named only where the DNA matches it firmly. Some rows mark clone size as missing; the rest say once, few, many or name a class of expanded clone.

-,many,TRBJ2-3,TRBV7-9,TGTGCCAGCAGCTTTACAGGGAAGACAGATACGCAGTATTTT,CASSFTGKTDTQYF
TRBD1,-,TRBJ2-5,TRBV12-5,TGTGCTAGTGGTTTGGCAGGGGACAGGGGGCAAGAGACCCAGTACTTC,CASGLAGDRGQETQYF
-,many,TRBJ1-1,TRBV5-1,TGCGCCAGCAGCTCCCAACTGAACACTGAAGCTTTCTTT,CASSSQLNTEAFF
-,-,TRBJ2-1,TRBV4-3,TGCGCCAGCAGCCACATCCTAGACAGTGAGCAGTTCTTC,CASSHILDSEQFF
TRBD1,-,TRBJ2-7,TRBV7-2,TGTGCCAGCAGCTTAGGACCGGGACAGGGGCTGGGGGAGCAGTACTTC,CASSLGPGQGLGEQYF
-,-,TRBJ1-2,TRBV6-1,TGTGCCAGCGGAATCAGGCGCCCCGGGGACTATGGCTACACCTTC,CASGIRRPGDYGYTF
-,-,TRBJ2-3,TRBV7-3,TGTGCCAGCAGCTTGGACCCCTCAGATACGCAGTATTTT,CASSLDPSDTQYF
-,-,TRBJ1-6,TRBV7-9,TGTGCCAGCAGCTTGTCGGAAGTTTCACCCCTCCACTTT,CASSLSEVSPLHF
-,many,TRBJ1-1,TRBV7-8,TGTGCCAGCAGCTTAGGCGCATACCGGAACACTGAAGCTTTCTTT,CASSLGAYRNTEAFF
-,-,TRBJ1-6,TRBV6-1,TGTGCCAGCAGCCCGGGCCCCAGACGGTCACCCCTCCACTTT,CASSPGPRRSPLHF
-,many,TRBJ2-2,TRBV11-2,TGTGCCAGCCCACAGGGGCCGGGGGTCACCGGGGAGCTGTTTTTT,CASPQGPGVTGELFF
-,-,TRBJ2-5,TRBV6-5,TGTGCCAGCAGTTTGTCCAGCGAGGGAGAGACCCAGTACTTC,CASSLSSEGETQYF
-,-,TRBJ1-1,TRBV28,TGTGCCAGCAGTATAGCAGGGTCCACTGAAGCTTTCTTT,CASSIAGSTEAFF
-,-,TRBJ1-1,TRBV2,TGTGCCAGCAGTCGGGATCCCTCTATGAACACTGAAGCTTTCTTT,CASSRDPSMNTEAFF
-,medium-sized,TRBJ1-1,TRBV6-5,TGTGCCAGCAGTTCCGCGGACAAACGCGCTTTCTTT,CASSSADKRAFF
TRBD1,-,TRBJ2-1,TRBV5-4,TGTGCCAGCAGCTTGGGGACAGGGGGCTACAATGAGCAGTTCTTC,CASSLGTGGYNEQFF
TRBD1,-,TRBJ2-2,TRBV19,TGTGCCAGTAGTATTGGTTACGGGTTCCGGGACAGGGGGCGATACACCGGGGAGCTGTTTTTT,CASSIGYGFRDRGRYTGELFF
-,-,TRBJ2-2,TRBV4-1,TGCGCCAGCAGCCAAGATATCGTCGTAGGGCGCACCGGGGAGCTGTTTTTT,CASSQDIVVGRTGELFF
-,-,TRBJ1-2,TRBV5-1,TGCGCCAGCAGGCTCGGCGAGAACTATGGCTACACCTTC,CASRLGENYGYTF
TRBD1,few,TRBJ1-3,TRBV5-1,TGCGCCAGCAGCTGGGGACAGGGACTTGCTGGAAACACCATATATTTT,CASSWGQGLAGNTIYF
-,-,TRBJ1-1,TRBV4-1,TGCGCCAGCAGCCCCACGGAGGGCTTCGACACTGAAGCTTTCTTT,CASSPTEGFDTEAFF
-,once,TRBJ2-5,TRBV6-1,TGTGCCAGCAGACCCGTAGGAAATTTTGGAGAGACCCAGTACTTC,CASRPVGNFGETQYF